The rows below give T cell receptor beta chains drawn from one sample of a study of neurological immune-mediated disorders. From the 5' RACE reads, TCRdb called clonotypes with MiXCR, one entry per CDR3 protein. The sample has more than 45,000 distinct CDR3 sequences, about a tenth seen once. Sequencing used PBMCs. Receptors originate from a woman aged 40 to 55 with HTLV-1-associated myelopathy (HAM/TSP). Both conserved end residues are trimmed from each CDR3. Fields, in order: CDR3 length, D gene, V gene, CDR3 protein. The D gene is left open where the match is weak.

len: 12; d_gene: TRBD2; v_gene: TRBV20-1; CDR3aa: SARTSGAHNEQF
len: 12; d_gene: .; v_gene: TRBV2; CDR3aa: ASSELKGYQPQH
len: 12; d_gene: .; v_gene: TRBV7-2; CDR3aa: ASSFPDLGETQY
len: 16; d_gene: TRBD2; v_gene: TRBV7-8; CDR3aa: ASSLFASGGASYNEQF
len: 12; d_gene: .; v_gene: TRBV27; CDR3aa: ASSLSWRTETQY
len: 15; d_gene: TRBD1; v_gene: TRBV10-3; CDR3aa: AISSGAGTGVPDTQY
len: 14; d_gene: TRBD2; v_gene: TRBV5-1; CDR3aa: ASSHLTSGSTDTQY
len: 12; d_gene: .; v_gene: TRBV6-2/TRBV6-3; CDR3aa: ASRLTASNYGYT
len: 14; d_gene: .; v_gene: TRBV12-3/TRBV12-4; CDR3aa: ASSHPGGDNNEKLF
len: 13; d_gene: TRBD1; v_gene: TRBV10-3; CDR3aa: AISGTGGQYNEQF
len: 12; d_gene: .; v_gene: TRBV2; CDR3aa: ASTAANSNQPQH
len: 8; d_gene: .; v_gene: TRBV29-1; CDR3aa: SVGLETQY
len: 13; d_gene: .; v_gene: TRBV20-1; CDR3aa: SASRGAFSTDTQY
len: 12; d_gene: .; v_gene: TRBV11-2; CDR3aa: ASSLDRLSWGQY
len: 14; d_gene: TRBD2; v_gene: TRBV20-1; CDR3aa: SARDASGGYTGELF
len: 11; d_gene: .; v_gene: TRBV18; CDR3aa: ASSRSGAYEQY
len: 12; d_gene: TRBD1; v_gene: TRBV5-1; CDR3aa: ASSLTGGNQPQH
len: 13; d_gene: .; v_gene: TRBV9; CDR3aa: ASSVAGGSNTEAF